The rows below give T cell receptor beta chains drawn from one sample of a study of T cell repertoires in cytomegalovirus infection. These receptors are not linked to any known antigen. TCRdb called the reads again in MiXCR, with one record for every CDR3 protein. The sample includes 50,000 or so distinct CDR3 sequences, approximately 20% of them seen just once. This specimen was CD8+ T cells from cultured PBMCs, taken from culture after CMV antigen stimulation. Receptors originate from a human donor in good health (CMV status not recorded). Some clones in this sample may be carry-over from other donors' samples. Both conserved end residues are part of each CDR3. A D gene is named only where the DNA matches it firmly. Size values are once, few and many counts, or a class for expanded clones, and some rows have none.

clone_size	d_call	j_call	v_call	cdr3_aa	cdr3_nt
NA	NA	TRBJ2-3	TRBV4-3	CASSQDDKTSTDTQYF	TGCGCCAGCAGCCAAGATGACAAGACTAGCACAGATACGCAGTATTTT
many	NA	TRBJ2-1	TRBV7-9	CASSLGGSGYNEQFF	TGTGCCAGCAGCCTCGGCGGTAGCGGATACAATGAGCAGTTCTTC
many	NA	TRBJ2-2	TRBV7-6	CASSSPVVDTGELFF	TGTGCCAGCAGCTCCCCCGTTGTAGACACCGGGGAGCTGTTTTTT
NA	NA	TRBJ2-1	TRBV30	CAWGIYRDSREQFF	TGTGCCTGGGGGATTTACAGGGACTCACGTGAGCAGTTCTTC
many	TRBD1	TRBJ1-2	TRBV7-9	CASSLAGTAIYGYTF	TGTGCCAGCAGCTTGGCCGGGACAGCAATATATGGCTACACCTTC
NA	NA	TRBJ2-7	TRBV7-9	CASSVLDRSSYEQYF	TGTGCCAGCAGCGTCCTAGACCGAAGCTCCTACGAGCAGTACTTC
NA	NA	TRBJ2-5	TRBV2	CASVLGAGIQETQYF	TGTGCCAGCGTGTTGGGGGCAGGGATCCAAGAGACCCAGTACTTC
many	TRBD1	TRBJ1-5	TRBV6-1	CASIPTGDSNQPQHF	TGTGCCAGCATCCCGACAGGGGATAGCAATCAGCCCCAGCATTTT
few	NA	TRBJ1-5	TRBV5-6	CASSFGVQPQHF	TGTGCCAGCTCATTTGGGGTTCAGCCCCAGCATTTT
few	NA	TRBJ2-1	TRBV25-1	CASSEYEGGDNEQFF	TGTGCCAGCAGTGAATATGAAGGAGGGGACAATGAGCAGTTCTTC
NA	NA	TRBJ1-2	TRBV4-3	CASSQERTAEGLRYGYTF	TGCGCCAGCAGCCAAGAAAGAACTGCTGAGGGGCTACGGTATGGCTACACCTTC
NA	NA	TRBJ2-7	TRBV11-3	CASSPVIGTAYEQYF	TGTGCCAGCAGCCCCGTCATAGGAACGGCGTACGAGCAGTACTTC
few	TRBD2	TRBJ2-7	TRBV2	CASSEALYQGLTYEQYF	TGTGCCAGCAGTGAAGCGCTGTACCAGGGACTAACCTACGAGCAGTACTTC
few	NA	TRBJ2-7	TRBV6-2/TRBV6-3	CASSYNGEQYF	TGTGCCAGCAGTTATAACGGCGAGCAGTACTTC
many	NA	TRBJ1-2	TRBV28	CASSLGWDASYGYTF	TGTGCCAGCAGTTTAGGGTGGGACGCCTCCTATGGCTACACCTTC
few	NA	TRBJ2-5	TRBV9	CASSPGWASYQETQYF	TGTGCCAGCAGCCCAGGCTGGGCCTCTTACCAAGAGACCCAGTACTTC
NA	NA	TRBJ2-3	TRBV2	CASRLRALATSTDTQYF	TGTGCCAGCAGGTTGAGGGCCCTAGCGACTAGCACAGATACGCAGTATTTT
few	TRBD1	TRBJ1-1	TRBV11-2	CASSSGQGDTEAFF	TGTGCCAGCAGCTCGGGACAGGGGGACACTGAAGCTTTCTTT
NA	TRBD1	TRBJ2-1	TRBV20-1	CSARDSGQGIDEQFF	TGCAGTGCTAGAGATTCGGGACAGGGGATCGATGAGCAGTTCTTC
NA	TRBD2	TRBJ2-5	TRBV5-1	CASRRSGGETQYF	TGCGCCAGCAGACGCTCGGGGGGAGAGACCCAGTACTTC
many	NA	TRBJ2-7	TRBV7-2	CASSLSPFGGREQYF	TGTGCCAGCAGCTTAAGCCCTTTTGGGGGGCGCGAGCAGTACTTC
many	NA	TRBJ2-7	TRBV7-2	CASSETYEQYF	TGTGCCAGCAGCGAAACCTACGAGCAGTACTTC
NA	NA	TRBJ1-2	TRBV4-3	CASSQDEELGSYGYTF	TGCGCCAGCAGCCAAGATGAGGAATTGGGGTCTTATGGCTACACCTTC
few	NA	TRBJ2-2	TRBV5-4	CASTKTNTGELFF	TGTGCCAGCACCAAAACGAACACCGGGGAGCTGTTTTTT
NA	TRBD2	TRBJ2-3	TRBV12-3/TRBV12-4	CASSLKRGGTDTQYF	TGTGCCAGCAGTTTAAAGCGGGGGGGCACAGATACGCAGTATTTT
NA	TRBD1	TRBJ2-7	TRBV7-9	CASGFRGQGDHEQYF	TGTGCCAGCGGATTCAGAGGACAGGGGGACCACGAGCAGTACTTC
few	NA	TRBJ1-1	TRBV7-3	CASSLNRNHEAFF	TGTGCCAGCAGCTTAAATCGTAACCATGAAGCTTTCTTT
NA	NA	TRBJ1-2	TRBV11-3	CASSSRGADTINYGYTF	TGTGCCAGCAGCTCGAGAGGGGCAGATACTATTAACTATGGCTACACCTTC
many	NA	TRBJ1-6	TRBV4-3	CASSQDRTRNSPLHF	TGCGCCAGCAGCCAAGACAGGACGAGGAATTCACCCCTCCACTTT